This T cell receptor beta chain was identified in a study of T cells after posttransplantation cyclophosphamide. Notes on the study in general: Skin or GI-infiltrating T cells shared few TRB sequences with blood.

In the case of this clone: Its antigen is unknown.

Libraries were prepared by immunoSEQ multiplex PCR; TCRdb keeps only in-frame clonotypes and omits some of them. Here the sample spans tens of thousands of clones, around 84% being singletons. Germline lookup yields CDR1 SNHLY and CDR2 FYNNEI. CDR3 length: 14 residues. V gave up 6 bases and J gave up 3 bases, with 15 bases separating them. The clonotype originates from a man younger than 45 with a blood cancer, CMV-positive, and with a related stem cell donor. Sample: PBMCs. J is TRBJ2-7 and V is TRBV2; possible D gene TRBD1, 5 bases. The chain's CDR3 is CASRQDRLLYEQYF. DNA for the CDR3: TGTGCCAGCAGGCAAGACAGATTACTCTACGAGCAGTACTTC.